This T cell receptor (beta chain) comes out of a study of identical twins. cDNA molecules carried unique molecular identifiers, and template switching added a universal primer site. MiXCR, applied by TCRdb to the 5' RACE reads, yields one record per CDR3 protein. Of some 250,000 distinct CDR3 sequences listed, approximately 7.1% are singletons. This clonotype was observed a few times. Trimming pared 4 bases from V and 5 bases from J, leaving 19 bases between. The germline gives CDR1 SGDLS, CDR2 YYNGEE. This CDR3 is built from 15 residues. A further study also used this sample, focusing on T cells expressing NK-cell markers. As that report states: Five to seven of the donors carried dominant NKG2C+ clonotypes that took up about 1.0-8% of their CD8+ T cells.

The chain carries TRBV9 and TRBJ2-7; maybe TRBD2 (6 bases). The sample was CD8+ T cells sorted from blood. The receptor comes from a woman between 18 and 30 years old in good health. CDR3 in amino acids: CASSPKQLAGNEQYF. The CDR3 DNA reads TGTGCCAGCAGCCCCAAGCAACTAGCCGGCAACGAGCAGTACTTC. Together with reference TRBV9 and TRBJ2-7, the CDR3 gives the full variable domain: DSGVTQTPKHLITATGQRVTLRCSPRSGDLSVYWYQQSLDQGLQFLIQYYNGEERAKGNILERFSAQQFPDLHSELNLSSLELGDSALYFCASSPKQLAGNEQYFGPGTRLTVT.